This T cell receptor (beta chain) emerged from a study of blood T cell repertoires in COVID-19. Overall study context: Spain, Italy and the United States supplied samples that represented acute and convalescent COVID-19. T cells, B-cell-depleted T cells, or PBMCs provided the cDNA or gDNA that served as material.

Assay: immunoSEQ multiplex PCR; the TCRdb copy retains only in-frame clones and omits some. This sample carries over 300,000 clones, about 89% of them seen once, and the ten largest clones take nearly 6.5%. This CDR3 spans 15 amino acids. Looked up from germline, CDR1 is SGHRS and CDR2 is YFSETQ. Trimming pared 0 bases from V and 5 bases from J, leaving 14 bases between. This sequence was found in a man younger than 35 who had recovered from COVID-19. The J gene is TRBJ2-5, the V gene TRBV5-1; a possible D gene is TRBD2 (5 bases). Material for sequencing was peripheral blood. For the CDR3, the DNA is TGCGCCAGCAGCTTGGAGGGTGCCCCGGGGGAGACCCAGTACTTC. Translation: CASSLEGAPGETQYF.